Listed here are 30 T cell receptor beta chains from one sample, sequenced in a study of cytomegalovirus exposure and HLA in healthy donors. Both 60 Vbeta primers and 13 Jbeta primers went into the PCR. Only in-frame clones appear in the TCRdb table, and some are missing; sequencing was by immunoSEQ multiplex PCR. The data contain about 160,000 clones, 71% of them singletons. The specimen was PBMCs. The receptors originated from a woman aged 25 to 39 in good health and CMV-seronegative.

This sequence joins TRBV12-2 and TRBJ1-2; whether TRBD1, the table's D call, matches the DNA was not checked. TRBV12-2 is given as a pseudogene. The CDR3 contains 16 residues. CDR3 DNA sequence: TGTGCAAGTCGCTTAGAAAGGCCAGGGTCTCCCTATGGCTACACCTTC. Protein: CASRLERPGSPYGYTF.

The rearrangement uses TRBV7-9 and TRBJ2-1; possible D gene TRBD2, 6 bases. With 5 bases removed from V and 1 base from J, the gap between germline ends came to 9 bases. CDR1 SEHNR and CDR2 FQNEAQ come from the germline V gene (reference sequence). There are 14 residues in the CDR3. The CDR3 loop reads CASSAGPSYNEQFF. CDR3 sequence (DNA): TGTGCCAGCAGCGCGGGACCTTCCTACAATGAGCAGTTCTTC.

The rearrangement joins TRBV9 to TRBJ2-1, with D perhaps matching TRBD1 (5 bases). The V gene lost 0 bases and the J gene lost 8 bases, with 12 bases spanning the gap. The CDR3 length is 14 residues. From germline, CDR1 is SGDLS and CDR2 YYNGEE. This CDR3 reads CASSVVGAADEQFF. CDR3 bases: TGTGCCAGCAGCGTAGTAGGGGCGGCCGATGAGCAGTTCTTC. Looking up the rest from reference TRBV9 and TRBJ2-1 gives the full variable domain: DSGVTQTPKHLITATGQRVTLRCSPRSGDLSVYWYQQSLDQGLQFLIQYYNGEERAKGNILERFSAQQFPDLHSELNLSSLELGDSALYFCASSVVGAADEQFFGPGTRLTVL.

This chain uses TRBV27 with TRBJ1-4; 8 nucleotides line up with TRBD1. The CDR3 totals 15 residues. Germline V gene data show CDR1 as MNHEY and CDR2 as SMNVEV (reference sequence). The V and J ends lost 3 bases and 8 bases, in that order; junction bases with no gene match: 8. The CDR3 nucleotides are TGTGCCAGCAGTTTCAGGGACAGGATCAACGAAAAACTGTTTTTT. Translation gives CASSFRDRINEKLFF.

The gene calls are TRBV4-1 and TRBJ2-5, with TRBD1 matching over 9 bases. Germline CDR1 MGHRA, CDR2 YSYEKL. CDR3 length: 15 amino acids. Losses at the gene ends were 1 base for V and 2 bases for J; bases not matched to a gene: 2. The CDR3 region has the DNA TGCGCCAGCAGCCAAGGAGACAGGGGGCAAGAGACCCAGTACTTC. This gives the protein CASSQGDRGQETQYF.

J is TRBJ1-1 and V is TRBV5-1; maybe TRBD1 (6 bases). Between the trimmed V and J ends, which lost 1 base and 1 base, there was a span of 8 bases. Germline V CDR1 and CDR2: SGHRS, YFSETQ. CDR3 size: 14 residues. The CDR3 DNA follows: TGCGCCAGCAGCTTGAGCAGGGGGAACACTGAAGCTTTCTTT. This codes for CASSLSRGNTEAFF.

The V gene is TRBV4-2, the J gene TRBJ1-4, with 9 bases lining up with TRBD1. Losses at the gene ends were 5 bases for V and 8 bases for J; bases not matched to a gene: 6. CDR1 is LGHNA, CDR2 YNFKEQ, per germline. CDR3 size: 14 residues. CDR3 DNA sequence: TGTGCCAGCAGCGCGGGACAGGGTTTAGAAAAACTGTTTTTT. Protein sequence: CASSAGQGLEKLFF.

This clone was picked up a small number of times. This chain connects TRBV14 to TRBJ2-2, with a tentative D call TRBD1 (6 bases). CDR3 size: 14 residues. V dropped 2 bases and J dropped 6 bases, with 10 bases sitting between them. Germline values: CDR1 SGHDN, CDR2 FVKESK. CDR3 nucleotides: TGTGCCAGCAGCCAAAACAGGGCGGCCGGGGAGCTGTTTTTT. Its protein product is CASSQNRAAGELFF.

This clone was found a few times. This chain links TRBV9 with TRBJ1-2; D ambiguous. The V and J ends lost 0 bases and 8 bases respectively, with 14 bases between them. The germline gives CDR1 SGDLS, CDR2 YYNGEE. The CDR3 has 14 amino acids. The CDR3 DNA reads TGTGCCAGCAGCGTAGTGGGTGCAGCGCGAGGCTACACCTTC. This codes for CASSVVGAARGYTF.

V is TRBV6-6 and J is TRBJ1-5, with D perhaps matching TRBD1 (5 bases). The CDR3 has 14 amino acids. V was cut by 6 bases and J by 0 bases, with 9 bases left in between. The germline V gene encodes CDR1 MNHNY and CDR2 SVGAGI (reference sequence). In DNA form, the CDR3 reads TGTGCCAGCAGCCAGGGTTATAGCAATCAGCCCCAGCATTTT. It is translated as CASSQGYSNQPQHF.

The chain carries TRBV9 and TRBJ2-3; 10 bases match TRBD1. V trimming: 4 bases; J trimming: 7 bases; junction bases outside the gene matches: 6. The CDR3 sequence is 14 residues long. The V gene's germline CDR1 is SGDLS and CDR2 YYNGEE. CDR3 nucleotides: TGTGCCAGCAGCTCCGGACAGGGGGTGAATACGCAGTATTTT. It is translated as CASSSGQGVNTQYF.

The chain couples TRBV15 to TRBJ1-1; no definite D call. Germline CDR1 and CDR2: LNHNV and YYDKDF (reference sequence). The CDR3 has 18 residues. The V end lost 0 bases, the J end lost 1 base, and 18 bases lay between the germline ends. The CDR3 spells CATSRDPGARVRNTEAFF. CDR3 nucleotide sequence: TGTGCCACCAGCAGAGATCCGGGCGCGAGGGTTCGGAACACTGAAGCTTTCTTT.

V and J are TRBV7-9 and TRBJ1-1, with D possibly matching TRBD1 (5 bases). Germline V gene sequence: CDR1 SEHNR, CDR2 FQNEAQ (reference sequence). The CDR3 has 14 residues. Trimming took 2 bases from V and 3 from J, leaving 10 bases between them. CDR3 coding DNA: TGTGCCAGCAGCTTACAGGGATGGGACACTGAAGCTTTCTTT. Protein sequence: CASSLQGWDTEAFF. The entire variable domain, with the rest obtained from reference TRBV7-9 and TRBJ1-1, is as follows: DTGVSQNPRHKITKRGQNVTFRCDPISEHNRLYWYRQTLGQGPEFLTYFQNEAQLEKSRLLSDRFSAERPKGSFSTLEIQRTEQGDSAMYLCASSLQGWDTEAFFGQGTRLTVV.

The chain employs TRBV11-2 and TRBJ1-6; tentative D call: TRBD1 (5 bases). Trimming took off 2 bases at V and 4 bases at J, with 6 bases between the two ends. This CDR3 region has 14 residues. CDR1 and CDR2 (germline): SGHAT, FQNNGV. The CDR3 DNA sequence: TGTGCCAGCAGCTTAAGACAGTATAATTCACCCCTCCACTTT. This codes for CASSLRQYNSPLHF.

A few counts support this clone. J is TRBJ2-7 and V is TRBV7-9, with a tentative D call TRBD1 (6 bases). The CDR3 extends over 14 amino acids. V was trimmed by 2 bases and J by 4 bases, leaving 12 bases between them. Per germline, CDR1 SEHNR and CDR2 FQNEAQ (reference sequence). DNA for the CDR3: TGTGCCAGCAGCTTATGGGGGCGCGGGTACGAGCAGTACTTC. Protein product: CASSLWGRGYEQYF.

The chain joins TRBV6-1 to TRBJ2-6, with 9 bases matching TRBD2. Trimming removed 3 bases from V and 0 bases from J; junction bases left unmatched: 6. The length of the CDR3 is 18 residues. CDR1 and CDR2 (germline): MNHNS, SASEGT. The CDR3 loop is CASSDYPSGASGANVLTF. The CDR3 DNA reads TGTGCCAGCAGTGATTATCCTAGCGGGGCCTCTGGGGCCAACGTCCTGACTTTC.

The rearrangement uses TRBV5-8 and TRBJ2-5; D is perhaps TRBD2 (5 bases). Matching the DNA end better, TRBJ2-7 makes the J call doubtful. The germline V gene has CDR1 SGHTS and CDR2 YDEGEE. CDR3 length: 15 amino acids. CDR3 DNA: TGTGCCAGCAGCTTGGGAGCTAGCCTCTCCTACGAGCAGTACTTC. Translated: CASSLGASLSYEQYF.

Here the CDR3 reads CASSIIAGALGYEQYF. In DNA, the CDR3 is TGTGCCAGTAGTATAATAGCGGGAGCTCTAGGGTACGAGCAGTACTTC. The rearrangement uses TRBV19 and TRBJ2-7; 9 bases fit TRBD2. J was trimmed by 4 bases and V by 2 bases; bases with no gene match: 9. The germline V gene encodes CDR1 LNHDA and CDR2 SQIVND (reference sequence). This CDR3 comprises 16 residues.

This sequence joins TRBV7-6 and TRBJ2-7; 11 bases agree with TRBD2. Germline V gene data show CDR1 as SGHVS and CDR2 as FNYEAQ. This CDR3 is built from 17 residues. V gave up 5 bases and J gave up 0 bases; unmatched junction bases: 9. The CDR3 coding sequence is TGTGCCAGCAGCCGTGGAATGGGGACTAGCGGCTCCTACGAGCAGTACTTC. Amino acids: CASSRGMGTSGSYEQYF.

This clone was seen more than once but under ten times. The CDR3 region has the DNA TGTGCCAGCAGCAGCCGGGACTTCTCGGGCGAGCAGTACTTC. The encoded protein is CASSSRDFSGEQYF. The rearrangement joins TRBV9 to TRBJ2-7; possibly TRBD2 for D (6 bases). The CDR3 consists of 14 residues. V gave up 4 bases and J gave up 6 bases, with 17 bases separating them. Germline V gene data show CDR1 as SGDLS and CDR2 as YYNGEE.

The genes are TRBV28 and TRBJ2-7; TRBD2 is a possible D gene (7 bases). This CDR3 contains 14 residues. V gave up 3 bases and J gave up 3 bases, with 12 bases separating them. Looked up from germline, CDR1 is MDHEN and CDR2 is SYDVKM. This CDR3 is CASSLGGQIYEQYF. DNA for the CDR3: TGTGCCAGCAGTTTGGGGGGGCAGATCTACGAGCAGTACTTC.

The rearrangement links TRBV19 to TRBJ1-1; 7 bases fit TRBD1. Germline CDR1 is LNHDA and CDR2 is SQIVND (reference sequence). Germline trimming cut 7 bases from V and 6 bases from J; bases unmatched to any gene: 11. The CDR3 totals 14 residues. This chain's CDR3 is CASTLTGVLAEAFF. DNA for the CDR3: TGTGCCAGTACCCTAACAGGGGTCCTGGCTGAAGCTTTCTTT.

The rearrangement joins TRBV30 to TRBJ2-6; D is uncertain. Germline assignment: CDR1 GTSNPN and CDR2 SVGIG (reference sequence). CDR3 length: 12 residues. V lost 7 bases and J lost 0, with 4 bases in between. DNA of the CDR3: TGTGCCTTACACTCTGGGGCCAACGTCCTGACTTTC. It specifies CALHSGANVLTF.

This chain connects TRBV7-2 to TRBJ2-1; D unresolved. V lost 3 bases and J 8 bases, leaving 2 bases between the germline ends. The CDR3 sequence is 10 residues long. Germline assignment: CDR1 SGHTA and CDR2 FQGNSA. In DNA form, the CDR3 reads TGTGCCAGCAGCTTCGATGAGCAGTTCTTC. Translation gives CASSFDEQFF.

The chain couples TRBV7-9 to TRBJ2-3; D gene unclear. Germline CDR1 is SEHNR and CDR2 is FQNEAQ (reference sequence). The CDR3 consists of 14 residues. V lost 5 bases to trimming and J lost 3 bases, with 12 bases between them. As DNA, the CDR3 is TGTGCCAGCAGCCCGGCGGTTTTGACAGATACGCAGTATTTT. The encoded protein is CASSPAVLTDTQYF.

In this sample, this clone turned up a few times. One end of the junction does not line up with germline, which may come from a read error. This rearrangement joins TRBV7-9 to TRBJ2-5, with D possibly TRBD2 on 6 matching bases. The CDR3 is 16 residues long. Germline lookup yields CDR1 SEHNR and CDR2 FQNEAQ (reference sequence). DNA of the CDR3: TGTGCCAGCCGCTTAGCGATACGGGGGAAACGAGAGACCCAGTACTTC. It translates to CASRLAIRGKRETQYF.

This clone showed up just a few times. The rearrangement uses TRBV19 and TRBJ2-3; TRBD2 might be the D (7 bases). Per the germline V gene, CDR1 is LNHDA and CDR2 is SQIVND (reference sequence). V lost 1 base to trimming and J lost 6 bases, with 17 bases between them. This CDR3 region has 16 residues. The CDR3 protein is CASSIGPGGARDTQYF. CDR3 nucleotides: TGTGCCAGTAGTATAGGGCCGGGGGGCGCGAGGGATACGCAGTATTTT.

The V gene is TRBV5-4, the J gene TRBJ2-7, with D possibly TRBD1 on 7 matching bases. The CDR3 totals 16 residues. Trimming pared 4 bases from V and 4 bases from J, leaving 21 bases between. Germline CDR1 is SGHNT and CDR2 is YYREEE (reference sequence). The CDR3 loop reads CASSKEGGQKVYEQYF. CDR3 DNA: TGTGCCAGCAGCAAGGAGGGGGGACAGAAAGTGTACGAGCAGTACTTC. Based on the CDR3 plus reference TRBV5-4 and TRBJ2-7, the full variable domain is ETGVTQSPTHLIKTRGQQVTLRCSSQSGHNTVSWYQQALGQGPQFIFQYYREEENGRGNFPPRFSGLQFPNYSSELNVNALELDDSALYLCASSKEGGQKVYEQYFGPGTRLTVT.

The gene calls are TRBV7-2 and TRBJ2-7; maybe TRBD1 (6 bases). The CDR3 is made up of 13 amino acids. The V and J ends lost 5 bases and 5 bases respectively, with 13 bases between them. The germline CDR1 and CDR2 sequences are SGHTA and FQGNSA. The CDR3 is CASSVQGTNEQYF. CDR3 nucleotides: TGTGCCAGCAGCGTACAGGGTACGAACGAGCAGTACTTC. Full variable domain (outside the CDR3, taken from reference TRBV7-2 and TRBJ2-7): GAGVSQSPSNKVTEKGKDVELRCDPISGHTALYWYRQSLGQGLEFLIYFQGNSAPDKSGLPSDRFSAERTGGSVSTLTIQRTQQEDSAVYLCASSVQGTNEQYFGPGTRLTVT.

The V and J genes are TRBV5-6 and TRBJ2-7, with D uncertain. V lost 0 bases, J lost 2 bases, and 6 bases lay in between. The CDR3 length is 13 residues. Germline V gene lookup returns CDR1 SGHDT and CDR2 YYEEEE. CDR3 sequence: CASSLDSPYEQYF. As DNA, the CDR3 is TGTGCCAGCAGCTTGGACTCCCCCTACGAGCAGTACTTC.